Described below is a single T cell receptor beta chain sequence and its context. Germline CDR1 is MNHEY and CDR2 is SMNVEV (reference sequence). V lost 5 bases and J 7 bases, leaving 15 bases between the germline ends. The length of the CDR3 is 14 residues. Profiling relied on immunoSEQ multiplex PCR, and the TCRdb table lists in-frame clones only, not all of them. In the table there are about 10,000 clones, about three quarters of which are singletons. This sample is drawn from a study of somatic mutations in cytotoxic T cells in rheumatoid arthritis. The J gene is TRBJ1-5, the V gene TRBV27; no clear D. The sample taken for sequencing was CD8+ T cells sorted from blood. The source of this sequence is a man aged 50 or older in good health. CDR3 nucleotide sequence: TGTGCCAGCAGTATGACTGGGTTTGAGCAGCCCCAGCATTTT. As protein: CASSMTGFEQPQHF.